The clone carrying this T cell receptor (beta chain) was seen once. Authors' data handling: The authors estimated nucleated cell counts from reference gene primer amplification. Clones were read by immunoSEQ multiplex PCR, and TCRdb kept only the in-frame ones, dropping some. From that table come the V and J calls and clone size; the DNA was used to work out D and trimming. Among over 55,000 clones listed, roughly 85% were seen once. Germline assignment: CDR1 SGHTA and CDR2 FQGTGA. This CDR3 spans 18 amino acids. V dropped 1 base and J dropped 4; count of bases not matched to a gene: 7. These data originate in a study of blood T cell repertoires in COVID-19. Study-wide context: PBMCs, B-cell-depleted T cells, or T cells provided the cDNA or gDNA that made up the material.

The V and J genes are TRBV7-3 and TRBJ2-3; the match to TRBD2 covers 14 bases. The sample taken for sequencing was peripheral blood. The clonotype comes from a man in his fifties with acute or convalescent COVID-19. CDR3 residues: CASSLRGRGLAGADTQYF. CDR3 coding DNA: TGTGCCAGCAGCTTAAGGGGAAGGGGACTAGCGGGGGCAGATACGCAGTATTTT.